This TCR beta chain appears in the sequencing data of a study of T cells in women clearing cervical HPV infection. As for this clone: The read falls 3 residues short of the CDR3 end, and the missing part is taken from the germline J gene.

Only in-frame clones appear in the TCRdb table, and some are missing; sequencing was by immunoSEQ multiplex PCR. The ten top clones account for under 40%, within a sample of roughly 50,000 clones. Germline-derived CDR1 and CDR2 are SGHTA and FQGNSA. The CDR3 has 15 residues. Trimming took off 5 bases at V and 3 bases at J, with 14 bases between the two ends. The origin of this receptor is a woman between 18 and 70 years old with a cervical HPV16 infection that either progressed to CIN3+ or cleared (not recorded which). Sequencing used blood buffy coat. This sequence joins TRBV7-2 and TRBJ2-1; D is uncertain. CDR3: CASSRQTHVYNEQFF. CDR3 bases read: TGTGCCAGCAGCCGACAAACCCACGTCTACAATGAG.